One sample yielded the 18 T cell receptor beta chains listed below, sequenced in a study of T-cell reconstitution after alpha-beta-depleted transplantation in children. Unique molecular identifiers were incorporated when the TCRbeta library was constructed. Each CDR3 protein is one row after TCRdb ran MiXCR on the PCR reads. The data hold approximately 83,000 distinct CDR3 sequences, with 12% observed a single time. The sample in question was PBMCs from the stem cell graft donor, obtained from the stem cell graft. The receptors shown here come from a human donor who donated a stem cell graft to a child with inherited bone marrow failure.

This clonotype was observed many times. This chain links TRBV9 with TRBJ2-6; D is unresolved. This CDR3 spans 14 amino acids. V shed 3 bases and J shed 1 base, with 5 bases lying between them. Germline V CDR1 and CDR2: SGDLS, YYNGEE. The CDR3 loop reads CASSAQSGANVLTF. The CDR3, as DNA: TGTGCCAGCAGCGCCCAATCTGGGGCCAACGTCCTGACTTTC. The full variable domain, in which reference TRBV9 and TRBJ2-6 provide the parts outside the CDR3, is DSGVTQTPKHLITATGQRVTLRCSPRSGDLSVYWYQQSLDQGLQFLIQYYNGEERAKGNILERFSAQQFPDLHSELNLSSLELGDSALYFCASSAQSGANVLTFGAGSRLTVL.

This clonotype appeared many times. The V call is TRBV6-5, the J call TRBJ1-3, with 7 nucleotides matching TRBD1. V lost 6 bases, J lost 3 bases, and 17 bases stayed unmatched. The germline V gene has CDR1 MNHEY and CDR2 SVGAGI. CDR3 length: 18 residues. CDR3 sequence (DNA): TGTGCCAGCAGACGCCGGGACAGTATATCGGGCTTTGGAAACACCATATATTTT. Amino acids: CASRRRDSISGFGNTIYF.

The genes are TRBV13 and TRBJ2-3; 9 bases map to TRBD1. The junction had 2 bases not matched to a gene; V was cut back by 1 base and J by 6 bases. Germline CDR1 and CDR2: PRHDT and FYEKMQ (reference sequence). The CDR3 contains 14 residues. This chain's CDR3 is CASSLAGQGDTQYF. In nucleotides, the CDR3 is TGTGCCAGCAGCTTAGCCGGACAGGGGGATACGCAGTATTTT.

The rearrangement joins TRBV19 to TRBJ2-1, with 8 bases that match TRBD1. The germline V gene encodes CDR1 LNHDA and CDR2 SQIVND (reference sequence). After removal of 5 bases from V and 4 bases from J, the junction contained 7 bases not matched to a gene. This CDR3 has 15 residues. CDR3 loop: CASSFRDRKYNEQFF. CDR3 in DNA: TGTGCCAGTAGTTTCCGGGACAGGAAATACAATGAGCAGTTCTTC.

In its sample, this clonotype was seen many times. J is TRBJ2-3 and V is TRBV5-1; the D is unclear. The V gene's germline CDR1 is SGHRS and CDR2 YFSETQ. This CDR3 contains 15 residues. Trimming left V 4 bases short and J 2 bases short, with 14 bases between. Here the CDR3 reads CASSPGGFPTDTQYF. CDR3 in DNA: TGCGCCAGCAGCCCGGGTGGGTTCCCCACAGATACGCAGTATTTT.

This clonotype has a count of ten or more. The CDR3 spells CASSLGEDTEAFF. CDR3 coding DNA: TGTGCCAGCAGTTTGGGGGAGGACACTGAAGCTTTCTTT. The chain combines TRBV12-3 or TRBV12-4 with TRBJ1-1, with D perhaps matching TRBD1 (5 bases). The CDR3 runs to 13 residues. Trimming took 3 bases from V and 3 from J, leaving 8 bases between them.

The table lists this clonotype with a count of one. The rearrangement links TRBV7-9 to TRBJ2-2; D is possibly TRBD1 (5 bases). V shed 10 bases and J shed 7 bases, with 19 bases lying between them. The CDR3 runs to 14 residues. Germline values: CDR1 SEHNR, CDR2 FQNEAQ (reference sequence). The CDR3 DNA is TGTGCCATGAGTCCCGGACAACTGAACGGGGAGCTGTTTTTT. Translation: CAMSPGQLNGELFF.

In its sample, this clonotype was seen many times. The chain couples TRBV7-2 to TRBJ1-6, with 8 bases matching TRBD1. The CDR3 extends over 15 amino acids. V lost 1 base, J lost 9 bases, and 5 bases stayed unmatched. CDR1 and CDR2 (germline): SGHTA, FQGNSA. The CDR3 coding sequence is TGTGCCAGCAGCTTAGTGGGACAGGAGGGTTCACCCCTCCACTTT. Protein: CASSLVGQEGSPLHF. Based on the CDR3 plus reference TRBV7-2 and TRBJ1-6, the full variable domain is GAGVSQSPSNKVTEKGKDVELRCDPISGHTALYWYRQSLGQGLEFLIYFQGNSAPDKSGLPSDRFSAERTGGSVSTLTIQRTQQEDSAVYLCASSLVGQEGSPLHFGNGTRLTVT.

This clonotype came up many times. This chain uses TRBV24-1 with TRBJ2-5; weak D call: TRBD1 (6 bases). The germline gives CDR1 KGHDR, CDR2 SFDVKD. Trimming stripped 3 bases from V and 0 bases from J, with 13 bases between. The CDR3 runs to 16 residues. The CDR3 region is CATSDPTGSHQETQYF. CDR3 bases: TGTGCCACCAGTGATCCCACAGGGTCCCACCAAGAGACCCAGTACTTC.

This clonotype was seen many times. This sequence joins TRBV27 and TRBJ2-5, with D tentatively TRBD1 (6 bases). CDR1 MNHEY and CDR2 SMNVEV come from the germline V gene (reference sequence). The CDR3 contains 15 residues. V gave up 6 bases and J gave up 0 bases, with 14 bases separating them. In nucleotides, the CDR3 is TGTGCCAGCAGGACCCTCACAGGGAACCAAGAGACCCAGTACTTC. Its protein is CASRTLTGNQETQYF.

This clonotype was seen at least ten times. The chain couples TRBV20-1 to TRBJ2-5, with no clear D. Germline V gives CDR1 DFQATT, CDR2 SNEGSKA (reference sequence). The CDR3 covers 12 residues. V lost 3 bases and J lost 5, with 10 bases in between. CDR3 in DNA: TGCAGTGCTAGCACCCTATGGGAGACCCAGTACTTC. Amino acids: CSASTLWETQYF.

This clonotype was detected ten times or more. As DNA, the CDR3 is TGCGCCAGCAGCTTGGAGGACGGGGACGAGCAGTACTTC. It encodes CASSLEDGDEQYF. The chain carries TRBV5-1 and TRBJ2-7; a possible D gene is TRBD2 (5 bases). The CDR3 sequence is 13 residues long. V lost 0 bases and J 5 bases, leaving 9 bases between the germline ends. Germline V gives CDR1 SGHRS, CDR2 YFSETQ.

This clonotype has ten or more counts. The CDR3 spells CSARDPPGQGANEKLFF. The CDR3 nucleotides read TGCAGTGCTAGAGATCCCCCAGGACAGGGCGCTAATGAAAAACTGTTTTTT. The chain combines TRBV20-1 with TRBJ1-4, with 8 bases aligning to TRBD1. V dropped 0 bases and J dropped 3; count of bases not matched to a gene: 9. Germline values: CDR1 DFQATT, CDR2 SNEGSKA (reference sequence). The CDR3 spans 17 residues.

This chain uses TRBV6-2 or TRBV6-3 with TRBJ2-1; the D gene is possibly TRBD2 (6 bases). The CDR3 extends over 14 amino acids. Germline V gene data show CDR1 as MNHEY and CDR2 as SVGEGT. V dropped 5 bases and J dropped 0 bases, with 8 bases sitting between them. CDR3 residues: CASSRAGSYNEQFF. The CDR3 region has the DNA TGTGCCAGCAGTAGAGCGGGCTCCTACAATGAGCAGTTCTTC.

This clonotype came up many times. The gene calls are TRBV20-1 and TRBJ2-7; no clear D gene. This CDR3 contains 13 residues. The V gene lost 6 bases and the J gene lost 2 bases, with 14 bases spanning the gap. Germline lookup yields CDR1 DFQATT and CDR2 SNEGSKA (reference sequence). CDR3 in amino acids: CSAHRAPPYEQYF. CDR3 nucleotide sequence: TGCAGTGCCCACCGGGCCCCGCCCTACGAGCAGTACTTC.

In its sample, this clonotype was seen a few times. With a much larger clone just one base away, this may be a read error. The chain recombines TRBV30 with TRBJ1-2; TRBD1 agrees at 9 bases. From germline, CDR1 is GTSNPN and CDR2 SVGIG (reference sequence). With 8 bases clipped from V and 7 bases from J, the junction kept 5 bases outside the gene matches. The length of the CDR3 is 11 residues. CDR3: CAGNRGLGYTF. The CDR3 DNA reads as TGTGCCGGGAACAGGGGGCTTGGCTACACCTTC.

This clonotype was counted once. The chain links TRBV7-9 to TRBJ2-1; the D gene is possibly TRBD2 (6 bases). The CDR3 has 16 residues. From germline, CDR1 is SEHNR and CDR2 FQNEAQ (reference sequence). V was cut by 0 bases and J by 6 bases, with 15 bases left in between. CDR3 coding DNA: TGTGCCAGCAGCTTAGCTGGTGCGGGAACTCTCAATGAGCAGTTCTTC. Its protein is CASSLAGAGTLNEQFF.

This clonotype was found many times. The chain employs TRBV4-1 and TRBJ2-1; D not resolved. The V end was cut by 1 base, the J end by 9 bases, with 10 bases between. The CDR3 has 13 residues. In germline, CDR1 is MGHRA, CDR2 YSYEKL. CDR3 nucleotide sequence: TGCGCCAGCAGCCAAGCTGGAGTTAGTGAGCAGTTCTTC. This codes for CASSQAGVSEQFF.